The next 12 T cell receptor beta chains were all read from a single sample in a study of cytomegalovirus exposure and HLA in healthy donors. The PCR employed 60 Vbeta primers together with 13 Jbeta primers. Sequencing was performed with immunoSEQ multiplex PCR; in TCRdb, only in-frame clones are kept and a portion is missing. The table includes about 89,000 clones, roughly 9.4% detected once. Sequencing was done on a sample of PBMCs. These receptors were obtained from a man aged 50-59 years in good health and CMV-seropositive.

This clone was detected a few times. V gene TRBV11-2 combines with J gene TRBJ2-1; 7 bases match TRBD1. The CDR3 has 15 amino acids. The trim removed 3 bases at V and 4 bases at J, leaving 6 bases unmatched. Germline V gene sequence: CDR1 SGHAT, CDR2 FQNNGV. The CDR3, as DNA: TGTGCCAGCAGCTTGTCACAGGGGCAATACAATGAGCAGTTCTTC. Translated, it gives CASSLSQGQYNEQFF.

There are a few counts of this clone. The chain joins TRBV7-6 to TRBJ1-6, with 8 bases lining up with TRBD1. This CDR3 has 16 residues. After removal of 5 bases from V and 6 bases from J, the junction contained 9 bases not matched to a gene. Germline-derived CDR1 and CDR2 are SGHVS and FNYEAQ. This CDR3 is CASSVTGQAFNSPLHF. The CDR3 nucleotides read TGTGCCAGCAGCGTAACGGGACAGGCATTTAATTCACCCCTCCACTTT.

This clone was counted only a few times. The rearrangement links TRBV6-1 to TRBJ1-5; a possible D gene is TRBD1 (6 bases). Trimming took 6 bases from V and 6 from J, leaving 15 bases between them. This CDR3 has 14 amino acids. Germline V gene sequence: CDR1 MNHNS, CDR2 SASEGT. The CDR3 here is CASSLDRSGQPQHF. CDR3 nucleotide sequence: TGTGCCAGCAGCCTCGACAGGTCGGGTCAGCCCCAGCATTTT.

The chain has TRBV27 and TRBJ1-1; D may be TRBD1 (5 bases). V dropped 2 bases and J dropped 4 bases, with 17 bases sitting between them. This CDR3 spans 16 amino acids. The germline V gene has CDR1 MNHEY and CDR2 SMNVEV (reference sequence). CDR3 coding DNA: TGTGCCAGCAGTTTAGCCGGGGGTCACGTTAGCACTGAAGCTTTCTTT. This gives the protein CASSLAGGHVSTEAFF.

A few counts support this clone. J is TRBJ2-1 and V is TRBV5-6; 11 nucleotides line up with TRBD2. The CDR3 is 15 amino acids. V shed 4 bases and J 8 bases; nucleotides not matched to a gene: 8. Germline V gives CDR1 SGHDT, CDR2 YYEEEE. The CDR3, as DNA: TGTGCCAGCAGCAGAGGGACTAGCGGTTCCGATGAGCAGTTCTTC. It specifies CASSRGTSGSDEQFF.

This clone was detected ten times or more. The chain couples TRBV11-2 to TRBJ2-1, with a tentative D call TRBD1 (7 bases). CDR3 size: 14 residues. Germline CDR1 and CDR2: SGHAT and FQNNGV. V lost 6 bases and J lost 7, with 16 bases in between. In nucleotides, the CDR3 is TGTGCCAGCAGGCAGGGGGGTACAGTAAATGAGCAGTTCTTC. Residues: CASRQGGTVNEQFF.

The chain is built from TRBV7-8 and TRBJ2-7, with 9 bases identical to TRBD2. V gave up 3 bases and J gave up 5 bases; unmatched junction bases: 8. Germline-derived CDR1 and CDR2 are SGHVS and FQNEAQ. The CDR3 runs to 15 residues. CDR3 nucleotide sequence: TGTGCCAGCAGCTTTGGGTTAGCGGGAGTTCACGAGCAGTACTTC. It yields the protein CASSFGLAGVHEQYF.

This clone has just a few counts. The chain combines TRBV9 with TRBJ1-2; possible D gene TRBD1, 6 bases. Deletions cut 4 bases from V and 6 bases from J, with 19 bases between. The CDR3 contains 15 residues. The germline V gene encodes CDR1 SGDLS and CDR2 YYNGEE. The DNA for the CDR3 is TGTGCCAGCAGCACATCAACAGGGATTGCCGATGGCTACACCTTC. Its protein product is CASSTSTGIADGYTF.

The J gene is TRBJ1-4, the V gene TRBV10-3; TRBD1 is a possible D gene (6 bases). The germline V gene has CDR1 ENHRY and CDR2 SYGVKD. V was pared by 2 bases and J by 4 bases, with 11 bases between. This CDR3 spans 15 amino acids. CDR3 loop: CAISETTGHNEKLFF. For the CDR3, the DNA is TGTGCCATCAGTGAGACGACAGGACATAATGAAAAACTGTTTTTT.

The CDR3 reads CASRSTGGSGNTIYF. For the CDR3, the DNA is TGTGCCAGCAGATCGACAGGGGGCTCTGGAAACACCATATATTTT. The V call is TRBV28, the J call TRBJ1-3; the match to TRBD1 covers 9 bases. This CDR3 contains 15 residues. J was trimmed by 0 bases and V by 6 bases; bases with no gene match: 3. CDR1 MDHEN and CDR2 SYDVKM come from the germline V gene.

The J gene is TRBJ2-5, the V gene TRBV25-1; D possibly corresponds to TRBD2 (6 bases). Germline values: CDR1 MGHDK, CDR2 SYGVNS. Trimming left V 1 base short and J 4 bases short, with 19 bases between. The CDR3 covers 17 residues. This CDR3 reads CASSEWLWDGDSETQYF. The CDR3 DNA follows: TGTGCCAGCAGTGAATGGTTGTGGGACGGGGACTCAGAGACCCAGTACTTC.

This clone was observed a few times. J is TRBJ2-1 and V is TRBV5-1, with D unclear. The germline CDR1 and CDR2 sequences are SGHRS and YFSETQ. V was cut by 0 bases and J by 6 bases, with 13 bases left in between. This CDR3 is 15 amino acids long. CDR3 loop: CASSLERRPGNEQFF. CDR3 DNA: TGCGCCAGCAGCTTGGAAAGAAGGCCAGGCAATGAGCAGTTCTTC.